This T cell receptor beta chain was recovered during a study of T-cell reconstitution after alpha-beta-depleted transplantation in children. Preparation of the TCRbeta library used unique molecular identifiers. Each CDR3 protein gets one entry after TCRdb re-called the PCR reads with MiXCR. The table records 300,000 to 400,000 distinct CDR3 sequences, 15% to 20% of them present only once. In germline, CDR1 is MNHEY, CDR2 SVGEGT. With 3 bases removed from V and 4 bases from J, the gap between germline ends came to 18 bases. This CDR3 has 16 amino acids. This material consisted of PBMCs, mostly from graft donor cells, taken 360 days after TCRalphabeta/CD19-depleted stem cell transplant. The rearrangement uses TRBV6-2 or TRBV6-3 and TRBJ1-1, with D perhaps matching TRBD1 (6 bases). The clonotype was recovered from a male patient between 2 and 15 years old who had a stem cell transplant for acute lymphoblastic leukemia, so the T cells may come from the graft donor. CDR3 sequence (DNA): TGTGCCAGCAGTTATAGGCAGGGGAGAACGGGCACTGAAGCTTTCTTT. Translated, it gives CASSYRQGRTGTEAFF.